This TCR beta chain was observed in a study of blood T cell repertoires in COVID-19 (dated by TCRdb to between 2020 and 2021). For the wider study: Samples from collaborators originated in the United States, Italy and Spain and spanned both the acute and convalescent phases of COVID-19. Where available, HLA class I and class II types were obtained from metadata supplied by the sample provider rather than from assay-based typing. Subjects who had been exposed to COVID-19, were actively infected with it, or had recovered from it provided the deeply sampled blood TCRbeta repertoires that made up the dataset. The repertoires were made available in a free public database intended to serve as a resource for research on the immune response to SARS-CoV-2. The sample metadata nearly always contained a de-identified subject ID, COVID-19 status, age in years and sex. The material from the prospective study consisted of cDNA or gDNA derived from T cells, B-cell-depleted T cells, or PBMCs. The samples were drawn from two sources: the first 160 participants of the ongoing ImmuneRACE study, and 1,000 to 1,500 subjects contributed by 6 global collaborators.

On the study overall, not on this receptor specifically: How much clinical and demographic metadata was included differed by source and by participant, and the metadata was provided uncurated.

V loses 4 bases, J loses 2 bases, and the germline ends lie 8 bases apart. The CDR3 goes from the cysteine to the phenylalanine over 13 residues. Only CDR3 DNA remains: 39 bases, in frame from the first base. As encoded in the germline V gene, CDR1 is MRHNA while CDR2 is SNTAGT. In Seattle, one collaborating source enrolled patients while the infection was active and tracked those patients longitudinally over the course of disease. Collaborating institutions collected whole blood in K2EDTA tubes following their own protocols. Collaborator samples were shipped for TCRbeta analysis as frozen whole blood, isolated PBMCs, or DNA extracted from either sample type. A remark on this clone: Its specific antigen is unknown. Base qualities are not recorded, but no much larger clone differs from it by a single base.

TCRbeta CDR3 regions were amplified from genomic DNA by means of the immunoSEQ Assay, a bias-controlled multiplex PCR. On the authors' methods: Nucleated cell counts per sample were estimated from amplification of reference gene primers within the assay. To quantify the absolute abundance of each unique TCRbeta CDR3 rearrangement, sequence reads were collapsed and filtered. For each sample, productive Simpson clonality was calculated as the square root of Simpson's diversity index over productive rearrangements. TCRdb limited this immuneACCESS table to in-frame rearrangements with V and J called. A share of clones is missing; checked studies link under half to unresolved V genes, and the rest is unexplained. V, J and clone size are taken as reported in that table, and D and trimming were inferred from the DNA itself. The sample table records 50,000 to 60,000 clones; roughly 89% of these occur just once. Roughly 3.7% of the sample lies in the top ten.

The material sequenced was peripheral blood. The clonotype originates from a man in his forties or fifties with COVID-19, enrolled during active disease. The chain couples TRBV6-4 to TRBJ1-1, with no D gene named confidently. The DNA is TGTGCCAGCAGTGTCGGGATAAACACTGAAGCTTTCTTT. It specifies CASSVGINTEAFF.